The sequence of this TCR beta chain was determined in a study of blood T cell repertoires in COVID-19. Study background: COVID-19 samples collected from the United States, Italy and Spain covered acute and convalescent phases.

V shed 8 bases, J shed 7 bases, and the junction held 6 bases outside the gene matches. The CDR3 sequence is 13 residues long. The germline V gene encodes CDR1 SGHTA and CDR2 FQGTGA. This clone was counted a few times. In the original workflow: Amplifying reference gene primers gave estimates of nucleated cell counts. Sequencing was performed with immunoSEQ multiplex PCR; in TCRdb, only in-frame clones are kept and a portion is missing. For V, J and clone size, that table is used; D and trimming come from the DNA. The table shows some 350,000 clones, with about 86% occurring only once. The sequencing sample was made of peripheral blood. This sequence originates from a man in his thirties or forties with active or convalescent COVID-19. This rearrangement joins TRBV7-3 to TRBJ2-1; TRBD2 aligns across 9 bases. CDR3 sequence: CASSVAGVNEQFF. The DNA of the CDR3 is TGTGCCAGCTCTGTAGCGGGGGTGAATGAGCAGTTCTTC.